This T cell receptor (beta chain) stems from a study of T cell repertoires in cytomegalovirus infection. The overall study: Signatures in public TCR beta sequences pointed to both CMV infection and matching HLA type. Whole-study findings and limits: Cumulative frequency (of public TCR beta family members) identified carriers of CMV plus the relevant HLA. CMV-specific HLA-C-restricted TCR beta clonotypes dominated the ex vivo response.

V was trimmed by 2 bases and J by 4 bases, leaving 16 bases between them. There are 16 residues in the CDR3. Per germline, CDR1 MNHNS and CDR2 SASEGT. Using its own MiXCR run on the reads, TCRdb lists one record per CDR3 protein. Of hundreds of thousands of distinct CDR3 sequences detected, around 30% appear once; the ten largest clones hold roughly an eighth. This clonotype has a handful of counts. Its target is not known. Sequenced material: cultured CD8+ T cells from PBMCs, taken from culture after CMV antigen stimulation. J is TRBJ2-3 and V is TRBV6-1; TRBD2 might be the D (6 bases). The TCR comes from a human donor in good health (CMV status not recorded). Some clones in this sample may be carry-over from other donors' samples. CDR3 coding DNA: TGTGCCAGCAGTGAATTCACGGGACTCGGGGCAGATACGCAGTATTTT. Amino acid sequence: CASSEFTGLGADTQYF.